The 13 T cell receptor beta chains in this list originate from one sample, sequenced in a study of shared T cell receptors in the human thymus. Libraries were prepared by immunoSEQ multiplex PCR; TCRdb keeps only in-frame clonotypes and omits some of them. The table has 720,000 or so clones, 80% to 90% seen once. The same data also contributed to another study, on human thymus T cells.

Sequencing was done on a sample of thymocytes. The receptors were gathered from a girl younger than two with a congenital heart defect.

In regard to this clone: Other DNA sequences within the sample encode an identical CDR3. The J gene is TRBJ2-1, the V gene TRBV29-1, with TRBD1 as a possible D gene (7 bases). Germline V gene lookup returns CDR1 SQVTM and CDR2 ANQGSEA. V dropped 6 bases and J dropped 8 bases, with 17 bases sitting between them. CDR3 length: 13 amino acids. This CDR3 is CSVAGGTGDEQFF. The DNA of the CDR3 is TGCAGCGTGGCCGGGGGAACAGGGGATGAGCAGTTCTTC.

The V call is TRBV28, the J call TRBJ2-1; the match to TRBD1 covers 9 bases. The junction had 6 bases not matched to a gene; V was cut back by 3 bases and J by 6 bases. The CDR3 totals 15 residues. CDR1 is MDHEN and CDR2 is SYDVKM in the germline V gene. The CDR3 region is CASSFSGQGFNEQFF. The CDR3 DNA is TGTGCCAGCAGTTTTTCCGGACAGGGGTTCAATGAGCAGTTCTTC.

DNA for the CDR3: TGTGCCAGCAGCAGGGGCGATACGCAGTATTTT. This translates into CASSRGDTQYF. The J gene is TRBJ2-3, the V gene TRBV7-6; tentative D call: TRBD1 (5 bases). Germline CDR1 and CDR2: SGHVS and FNYEAQ. The CDR3 has 11 residues. With 5 bases removed from V and 6 bases from J, the gap between germline ends came to 6 bases.

The table lists this clone with a few counts. The V call is TRBV2, the J call TRBJ1-1; no reliable D call. This CDR3 has 14 residues. V was cut by 8 bases and J by 3 bases, with 16 bases left in between. Germline lookup yields CDR1 SNHLY and CDR2 FYNNEI. The CDR3, as DNA: TGTGCCAGCGCGGTCCCCCGGTTAGACACTGAAGCTTTCTTT. This codes for CASAVPRLDTEAFF.

With regard to this clone: The sample has other DNA sequences that encode this CDR3 too. The V call is TRBV6-1, the J call TRBJ1-1; a weak D match, TRBD1 (6 bases). Germline values: CDR1 MNHNS, CDR2 SASEGT. CDR3 length equals 10 residues. V lost 6 bases, J lost 11 bases, and 10 bases lay in between. The CDR3 is CASSPDRAFF. CDR3 coding DNA: TGTGCCAGCAGCCCTGACAGGGCTTTCTTT.

The V gene is TRBV14, the J gene TRBJ2-3; D remains unclear. CDR3 size: 17 residues. Germline lookup yields CDR1 SGHDN and CDR2 FVKESK. Trimming removed 4 bases at V and 3 bases at J, with 20 bases between. Here the CDR3 DNA reads TGTGCCAGCAGCCTTCCGAACAGCCTTAACAAAACAGATACGCAGTATTTT. It codes for CASSLPNSLNKTDTQYF.

The gene calls are TRBV5-5 and TRBJ2-5; 8 nucleotides agree with TRBD2. The CDR3 sequence is 15 residues long. The ends lost 0 bases at V and 2 bases at J; junction bases unmatched: 3. Germline loops: CDR1 SGHKS, CDR2 YYEKEE (reference sequence). Here the CDR3 reads CASSLEERGQETQYF. The CDR3, as DNA: TGTGCCAGCAGCTTGGAGGAGCGGGGGCAAGAGACCCAGTACTTC. The full variable domain, completed using reference TRBV5-5 and TRBJ2-5, is DAGVTQSPTHLIKTRGQQVTLRCSPISGHKSVSWYQQVLGQGPQFIFQYYEKEERGRGNFPDRFSARQFPNYSSELNVNALLLGDSALYLCASSLEERGQETQYFGPGTRLLVL.

The chain joins TRBV4-3 to TRBJ1-5, with TRBD1 identical over 8 bases. V gave up 5 bases and J gave up 4 bases; unmatched junction bases: 7. The CDR3 contains 15 residues. Looked up from germline, CDR1 is LGHNA and CDR2 is YSLEER. For the CDR3, the DNA is TGCGCCAGCAGCGCATTTAGGACAGGGAATCAGCCCCAGCATTTT. As protein: CASSAFRTGNQPQHF.

The chain employs TRBV4-1 and TRBJ1-6; D perhaps matches TRBD1 (5 bases). This CDR3 is built from 18 residues. Germline V gene data show CDR1 as MGHRA and CDR2 as YSYEKL. Trimming left V 2 bases short and J 7 bases short, with 21 bases between. CDR3 DNA: TGCGCCAGCAGCCAAACCCCGGGACTGGGCCCACGAAATTCACCCCTCCACTTT. Protein product: CASSQTPGLGPRNSPLHF.

The rearrangement links TRBV12-5 to TRBJ2-2; 9 bases map to TRBD2. The CDR3 loop spans 15 amino acids. Per germline, CDR1 LGHNT and CDR2 FRNRAP. The junction had 8 bases not matched to a gene; V was cut back by 6 bases and J by 6 bases. The CDR3 sequence is CASGRGGRIAGELFF. For the CDR3, the DNA is TGTGCTAGTGGGCGGGGGGGCCGAATAGCCGGGGAGCTGTTTTTT. Filled out from reference TRBV12-5 and TRBJ2-2, the complete variable domain reads DARVTQTPRHKVTEMGQEVTMRCQPILGHNTVFWYRQTMMQGLELLAYFRNRAPLDDSGMPKDRFSAEMPDATLATLKIQPSEPRDSAVYFCASGRGGRIAGELFFGEGSRLTVL.

This rearrangement joins TRBV7-3 to TRBJ2-2; tentatively, D is TRBD1 (5 bases). Germline CDR1 SGHTA, CDR2 FQGTGA. CDR3 size: 14 residues. Trimming stripped 4 bases from V and 6 bases from J, with 12 bases between. The chain's CDR3 is CASSSRVTPGELFF. The CDR3 bases are TGTGCCAGCAGCTCCAGGGTTACCCCCGGGGAGCTGTTTTTT.

The chain joins TRBV5-6 to TRBJ1-4; 7 bases map to TRBD1. Germline loops: CDR1 SGHDT, CDR2 YYEEEE. The CDR3 totals 14 residues. The V and J ends lost 4 bases and 4 bases, in that order; junction bases with no gene match: 4. The CDR3 DNA reads as TGTGCCAGCAGCCACCGACAGGGTAATGAAAAACTGTTTTTT. This translates into CASSHRQGNEKLFF.

The chain combines TRBV7-2 with TRBJ2-7; 10 nucleotides line up with TRBD2. Germline values: CDR1 SGHTA, CDR2 FQGNSA. With V trimmed by 5 bases and J by 6 bases, 13 bases remained unmatched. The CDR3 extends over 16 amino acids. This CDR3 is CASSMTIERGGCEQYF. The CDR3 coding sequence is TGTGCCAGCAGCATGACGATTGAGCGGGGGGGCTGCGAGCAGTACTTC.